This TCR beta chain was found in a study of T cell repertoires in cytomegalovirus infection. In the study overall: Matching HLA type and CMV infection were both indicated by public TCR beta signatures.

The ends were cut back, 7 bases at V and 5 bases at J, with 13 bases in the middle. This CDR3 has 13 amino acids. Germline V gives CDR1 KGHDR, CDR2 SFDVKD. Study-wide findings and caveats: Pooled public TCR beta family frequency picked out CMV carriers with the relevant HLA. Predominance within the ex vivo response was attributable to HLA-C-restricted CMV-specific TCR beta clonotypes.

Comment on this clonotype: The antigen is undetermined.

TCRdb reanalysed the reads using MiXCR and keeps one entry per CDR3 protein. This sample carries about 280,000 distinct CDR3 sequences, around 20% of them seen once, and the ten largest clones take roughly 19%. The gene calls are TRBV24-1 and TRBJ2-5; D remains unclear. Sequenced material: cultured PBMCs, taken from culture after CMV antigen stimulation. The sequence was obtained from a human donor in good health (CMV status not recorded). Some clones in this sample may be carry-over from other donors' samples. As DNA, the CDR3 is TGTGCCACCAGCCACCGGGCCCGGGAGACCCAGTACTTC. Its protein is CATSHRARETQYF.